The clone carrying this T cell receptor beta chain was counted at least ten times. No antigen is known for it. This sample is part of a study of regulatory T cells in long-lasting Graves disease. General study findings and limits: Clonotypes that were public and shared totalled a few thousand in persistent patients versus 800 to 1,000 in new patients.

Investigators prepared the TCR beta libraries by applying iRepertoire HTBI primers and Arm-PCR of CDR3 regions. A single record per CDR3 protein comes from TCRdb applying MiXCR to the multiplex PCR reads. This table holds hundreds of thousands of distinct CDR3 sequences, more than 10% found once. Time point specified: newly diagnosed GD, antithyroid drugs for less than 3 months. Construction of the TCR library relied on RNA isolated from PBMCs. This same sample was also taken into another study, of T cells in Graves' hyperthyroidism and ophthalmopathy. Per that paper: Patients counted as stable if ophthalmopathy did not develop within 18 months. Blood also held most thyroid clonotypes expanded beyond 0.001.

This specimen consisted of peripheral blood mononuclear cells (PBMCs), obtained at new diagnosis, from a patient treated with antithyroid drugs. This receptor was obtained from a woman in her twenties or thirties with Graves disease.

CDR3 DNA: TGTGCCTGGGGGACAGGGGGTGAAGCTTTCTTT. Protein product: CAWGTGGEAFF. The chain carries TRBV30 and TRBJ1-1; 11 bases are shared with TRBD1. This CDR3 contains 11 residues. Trimming removed 5 bases from V and 7 bases from J; junction bases left unmatched: 0. CDR1 and CDR2 (germline): GTSNPN, SVGIG (reference sequence).